This T cell receptor beta chain is drawn from a study of blood T cell repertoires in COVID-19. Study as a whole: Whether acute or convalescent, the COVID-19 samples came from the United States, Italy and Spain.

As originally analysed: Estimation of nucleated cell counts was performed using reference gene primer amplification. The data were produced by immunoSEQ multiplex PCR, yet TCRdb's version contains in-frame clones alone and is incomplete. The DNA gave D and trimming, while V, J and clone size come from that table. The data hold tens of thousands of clones, with roughly 90% observed a single time. Material for sequencing was peripheral blood. This TCR came from a human donor in a cohort sampled during active COVID-19.

The chain's CDR3 is CASSQLPARQGSGANVLTF. The CDR3 region has the DNA TGTGCCAGCAGCCAACTTCCAGCACGACAGGGCTCTGGGGCCAACGTCCTGACTTTC. The chain combines TRBV14 with TRBJ2-6; TRBD1 matches at 7 bases. CDR1 SGHDN and CDR2 FVKESK come from the germline V gene. V trimming: 2 bases; J trimming: 0 bases; junction bases outside the gene matches: 10. The CDR3 extends over 19 amino acids.